This T cell receptor (beta chain) stems from a study of relationships among human T cell subsets. Germline V gene data show CDR1 as MNHNY and CDR2 as SVGAGI (reference sequence). This CDR3 spans 13 amino acids. The V gene lost 8 bases and the J gene lost 3 bases, with 12 bases spanning the gap. Semiquantitative ARM-PCR amplified T cell receptor alpha and beta CDR3 regions from mRNA. In ARM-PCR, communal superprimers followed tagged nested gene-specific primers for exponential amplification. One entry per CDR3 protein results from TCRdb running MiXCR on the multiplex PCR reads. The sample lists about 4,700 distinct CDR3 sequences, 78% occurring once.

This clonotype originated in a man aged 40-49 years in good health. Material: total T cells sorted from blood. The chain recombines TRBV6-6 with TRBJ2-3, with D possibly TRBD1 on 6 matching bases. In DNA, the CDR3 is TGTGCCAGCTCCCAGGGGTTAACAGATACGCAGTATTTT. Translation gives CASSQGLTDTQYF.